These T cell receptor beta chains were read from a single sample in a study of post-analysis software for immune sequencing data. TCRdb re-analysed the PCR reads in MiXCR, keeping a single row per CDR3 protein. The repertoire includes under 900,000 distinct CDR3 sequences, about 50% of them detected once, and approximately 4.5% sits in the top ten. Sequenced input: blood. Receptor source: a girl between 10 and 17 years old with multiple sclerosis. The CDR3 runs from the conserved cysteine through the conserved F or W. The order of the fields is clone size, D gene, V gene, J gene, CDR3 DNA, CDR3 protein. A D gene is named only where the DNA matches it firmly. Only part of the rows carry a size: once, few, many, or a class if the clone is expanded.

>-|-|TRBV15|TRBJ2-5
TGTGCCACCAGCAGAGGCATCAAAGAGACCCAGTACTTC
CATSRGIKETQYF
>once|-|TRBV29-1|TRBJ2-1
TGCAGCGCACGACCGGGACTTATGATTGGTGAGCAGTTCTTC
CSARPGLMIGEQFF
>-|-|TRBV12-3/TRBV12-4|TRBJ2-1
TGTGCCAGCAGTTTGTCACTCCATAGATCTGGCTCCTACAATGAGCAGTTCTTC
CASSLSLHRSGSYNEQFF
>-|-|TRBV15|TRBJ2-5
TGTGCCACCAGCGTAGAGGGAGAGACCCAGTACTTC
CATSVEGETQYF
>-|-|TRBV20-1|TRBJ2-5
TGCAGTGCTTTGACACCAAGGGTGGATTCGGAGACCCAGTACTTC
CSALTPRVDSETQYF
>-|TRBD2|TRBV5-1|TRBJ2-6
TGCGCCAGCAGCGGGGGGCGACTAGCGGGGCACTCTGGGGCCAACGTCCTGACTTTC
CASSGGRLAGHSGANVLTF
>-|-|TRBV10-3|TRBJ2-3
TGTGCCATCAGTGTGCCGAATACAGATACGCAGTATTTT
CAISVPNTDTQYF
>-|-|TRBV18|TRBJ2-5
TGTGCCAGCTCACGTCTAGGCCAAGAGACCCAGTACTTC
CASSRLGQETQYF
>-|-|TRBV5-1|TRBJ2-3
TGCGCCAGCAGCTCCCGGAAGGGAATTAGCGGCGCAGATACGCAGTATTTT
CASSSRKGISGADTQYF
>-|-|TRBV10-3|TRBJ2-7
TGTGCCATCAGGGCCTCGGGACAAGCCTACGAGCAGTACTTC
CAIRASGQAYEQYF
>few|-|TRBV12-3/TRBV12-4|TRBJ2-7
TGTGCCAGCAGCCCTATTGGGGTGTCTCACGAGCAGTACTTC
CASSPIGVSHEQYF
>-|-|TRBV4-2|TRBJ2-7
TGTGCCAGCAGCCAAGTCGGGGGAAACTACGAGCAGTACTTC
CASSQVGGNYEQYF
>many|-|TRBV11-1|TRBJ2-1
TGTGCCAGCAGCTTAGGAGGTGAGGGCCCCTACAATGAGCAGTTCTTC
CASSLGGEGPYNEQFF
>-|-|TRBV29-1|TRBJ2-7
TGCAGCGTCGGACAGGCGGGGTCTTTAGGCTACGAGCAGTACTTC
CSVGQAGSLGYEQYF
>-|-|TRBV10-2|TRBJ2-3
TGCGCCAGCAGTGCCGGGACGTTGAGCACAGATACGCAGTATTTT
CASSAGTLSTDTQYF
>few|TRBD2|TRBV5-1|TRBJ2-7
TGCGCCAGCAGCGAGTCGACTAGCGGGACGTACGAGCAGTACTTC
CASSESTSGTYEQYF
>-|-|TRBV7-6|TRBJ2-5
TGTGCCAGCAGCCTTGTCTCGACAGGAAGGGGTCAAGAGACCCAGTACTTC
CASSLVSTGRGQETQYF
>-|TRBD1|TRBV20-1|TRBJ1-4
TGCAGTGCTGCGGGACAGGGGGCAGCTAATGAAAAACTGTTTTTT
CSAAGQGAANEKLFF
>once|TRBD2|TRBV12-3/TRBV12-4|TRBJ2-7
TGTGCCAGCACCACGGGACTAGCGGGAGAATACGAGCAGTACTTC
CASTTGLAGEYEQYF
>-|-|TRBV20-1|TRBJ2-1
TGCAGTGCTGGAGTCTTTCGGAATGAGCAGTTCTTC
CSAGVFRNEQFF
>-|-|TRBV14|TRBJ1-2
TGTGCCAGCAGCCAATCGGACCGCGGAGGCTACACCTTC
CASSQSDRGGYTF
>-|-|TRBV29-1|TRBJ2-5
-
CSCAWGETQYF
>few|-|TRBV12-5|TRBJ1-2
TGTGCTAGTGGTGATGGGGGGAACTATGGCTACACCTTC
CASGDGGNYGYTF
>few|-|TRBV29-1|TRBJ2-7
TGCAGCGTTGGAGGGGTTGCCGAGCAGTACTTC
CSVGGVAEQYF
>-|TRBD2|TRBV29-1|TRBJ2-1
TGCAGCGTTGAGGGACTAGCGGGGGGCGAGGGGTCCTACAATGAGCAGTTCTTC
CSVEGLAGGEGSYNEQFF
>-|-|TRBV6-6|TRBJ1-1
TGTGCCAGCAGGAGTAACAGGGTTGGGGACACTGAAGCTTTCTTT
CASRSNRVGDTEAFF
>few|-|TRBV7-2|TRBJ2-7
TGTGCCAGCAGCCCACGGGACGTATTCTACGAGCAGTACTTC
CASSPRDVFYEQYF
>-|-|TRBV29-1|TRBJ2-7
TGCAGCGTTGAAATCTTCCAACAGGCTTACGAGCAGTACTTC
CSVEIFQQAYEQYF
>-|-|TRBV10-3|TRBJ2-3
TGTGCCATCAGCGCTCCGGGACTGCAGGATACGCAGTATTTT
CAISAPGLQDTQYF
>-|-|TRBV6-4|TRBJ2-3
TGTGCCAGCAGTGAATCCGGAGGGGGAGCAGACACGCAGTATTTT
CASSESGGGADTQYF
>few|-|TRBV21-1|TRBJ2-6
TGTGCCAGCAGCAATAGGCAGGGCTCTGGGGCCAACGTCCTGACTTTC
CASSNRQGSGANVLTF
>-|-|TRBV14|TRBJ2-1
TGTGCCAGCAGCCAAGAAAGGGGACTGTATGGTAATGAGCAGTTCTTC
CASSQERGLYGNEQFF
>-|TRBD2|TRBV4-1|TRBJ2-3
TGCGCCAGCAGCCCTGAAGGCTCCGCGGGAGCGGATACGCAGTATTTT
CASSPEGSAGADTQYF
>few|TRBD1|TRBV7-6|TRBJ2-5
TGTGCCAGCAGCTCGCTCCGACAGGGATACCAAGAGACCCAGTACTTC
CASSSLRQGYQETQYF
>-|-|TRBV3-1|TRBJ2-5
TGTGCCAGCAGCCAACAGGTGGAGGCCCTACGAGCGTGGGAGACCCAGTACTTC
CASSQQVEALRAWETQYF
>few|TRBD1|TRBV30|TRBJ1-2
TGTGCCTGGAGTGAACAGGGGGCGGGCTACACCTTC
CAWSEQGAGYTF
>-|-|TRBV12-3/TRBV12-4|TRBJ2-1
TGTGCCAGCAACCGGGACCTCACCTACAATGAGCAGTTCTTC
CASNRDLTYNEQFF
>-|TRBD1|TRBV6-5|TRBJ1-2
TGTGCCAGCAGTTACTTAACGACAGGGGACTGCTATGGCTACACCTTC
CASSYLTTGDCYGYTF
>-|-|TRBV20-1|TRBJ2-1
TGCAGTGCTAGAACCGGGAGTGGGTCCTACAATGAGCAGTTCTTC
CSARTGSGSYNEQFF
>-|-|TRBV12-3/TRBV12-4|TRBJ2-4
TGTGCCAGCAGTTTCCGGCAGGGTCTAGCCAAAAACATTCAGTACTTC
CASSFRQGLAKNIQYF
>-|-|TRBV29-1|TRBJ2-3
TGCAGCGGTCAAGACAGTTCGGTCACAGATACGCAGTATTTT
CSGQDSSVTDTQYF
>-|TRBD1|TRBV7-7|TRBJ2-2
TGTATGGTGGGACAGGGGACCGGGGAGCTGTTTTTT
CMVGQGTGELFF
>-|-|TRBV7-9|TRBJ2-3
TGTGCCAGCAGCCTTGGCCCCGGCACAGATACGCAGTATTTT
CASSLGPGTDTQYF
>-|TRBD1|TRBV5-6|TRBJ2-5
TGTGCCAGCACCAAAGAAGGGACAGGGGACTACAATGAGCAGTACTTC
CASTKEGTGDYNEQYF
>-|TRBD1|TRBV12-3/TRBV12-4|TRBJ1-2
TGTGCCAGCACTACAGACAGGGGGCGACCCTATGGCTACACCTTC
CASTTDRGRPYGYTF
>-|-|TRBV10-3|TRBJ2-7
TGTGCCACCCACCGAGGGAGCTCCTACGAGCAGTACTTC
CATHRGSSYEQYF
>once|-|TRBV6-1|TRBJ2-6
TGTGCCAGCAGTGATAAGACAGGCAACTCTGGGGCCAACGTCCTGACTTTC
CASSDKTGNSGANVLTF
>few|TRBD2|TRBV7-7|TRBJ2-5
TGTGCCAGCAGCAGAGACGGACTAGCTGGGACCCAGTACTTC
CASSRDGLAGTQYF
>few|TRBD2|TRBV29-1|TRBJ2-7
TGCAGCGGCCTGCTAGCGGGAGGCCTCGGGGAGTACTTC
CSGLLAGGLGEYF
>-|-|TRBV12-5|TRBJ2-1
TGTGCTAGTGGTTTAGGGACTACAGGGGTTGAGCAGTTCTTC
CASGLGTTGVEQFF
>few|TRBD1|TRBV11-2|TRBJ2-7
TGTGCCAGCAGTTTCGTGACAGGGGGAAGAAAGGAATACGAGCAGTACTTC
CASSFVTGGRKEYEQYF
>-|-|TRBV7-9|TRBJ2-5
TGTGCCAGCAGCTTAGTAGGCCCAGGACCACGAGAGGAGACCCAGTACTTC
CASSLVGPGPREETQYF
>-|-|TRBV12-3/TRBV12-4|TRBJ1-5
TGTGCCAGCATGAAAGAAGATCAGCCCCAGCATTTT
CASMKEDQPQHF
>-|TRBD1|TRBV7-2|TRBJ2-5
TGTGCCAGCAGCTTAGCCGGGTACAGGGGCGGGGAGACCCAGTACTTC
CASSLAGYRGGETQYF
>few|-|TRBV29-1|TRBJ2-7
TGCAGCGTTGACCTTCCACCCACCTACGAGCAGTACTTC
CSVDLPPTYEQYF
>few|TRBD1|TRBV7-6|TRBJ2-7
TGTGCCAGCAGCTTAGGCGGGACAGGGCTCGAGCAGTACTTC
CASSLGGTGLEQYF
>-|-|TRBV18|TRBJ2-7
TGTGCCAGCTCACCTACTTCTATGGCGCCCTCCTACGAGCAGTACTTC
CASSPTSMAPSYEQYF